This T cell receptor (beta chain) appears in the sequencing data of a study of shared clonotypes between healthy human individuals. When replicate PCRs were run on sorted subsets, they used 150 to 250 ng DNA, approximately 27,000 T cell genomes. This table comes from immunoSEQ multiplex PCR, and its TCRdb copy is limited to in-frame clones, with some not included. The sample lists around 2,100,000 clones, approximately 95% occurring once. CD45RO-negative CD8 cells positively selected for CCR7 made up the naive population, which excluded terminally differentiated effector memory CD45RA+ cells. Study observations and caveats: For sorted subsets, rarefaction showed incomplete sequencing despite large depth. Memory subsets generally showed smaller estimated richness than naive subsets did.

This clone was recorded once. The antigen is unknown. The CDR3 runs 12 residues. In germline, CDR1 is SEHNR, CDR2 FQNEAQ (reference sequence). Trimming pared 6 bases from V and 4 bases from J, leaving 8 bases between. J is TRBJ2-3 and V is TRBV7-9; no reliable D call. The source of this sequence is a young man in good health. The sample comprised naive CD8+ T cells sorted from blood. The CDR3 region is CASRGWSDTQYF. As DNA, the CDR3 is TGTGCCAGCAGAGGATGGTCAGATACGCAGTATTTT.